This T cell receptor (beta chain) was captured in a study of cytomegalovirus exposure and HLA in healthy donors. General study points: In the analysis, some V segments, TRBV6-2 and TRBV6-3 included, were excluded as indistinguishable. A classifier reportedly called cytomegalovirus status with high sensitivity and specificity. It emerged from a later analysis that several of the most significant clusters appeared to be linked to common viral pathogens.

PCR was performed using 60 Vbeta and 13 Jbeta primers. The repertoire was sequenced with immunoSEQ multiplex PCR; TCRdb's copy has only in-frame clones and lacks some. The sample holds about 130,000 clones, less than 75% seen once. Trimming pared 2 bases from V and 5 bases from J, leaving 9 bases between. The germline V gene has CDR1 KGHSH and CDR2 LQKENI. CDR3 size: 13 residues. About this clone: What it binds is not known.

This clonotype was sampled from a woman aged 40 to 50 in good health and CMV-seropositive. The sample comprised PBMCs. This chain uses TRBV18 with TRBJ2-5; weak D call: TRBD1 (6 bases). The CDR3 sequence: CASSPGGVETQYF. Written as DNA, the CDR3 is TGTGCCAGCTCACCAGGGGGCGTGGAGACCCAGTACTTC.